What follows is one TCR beta chain and its context. Its antigen remains unidentified. This entry comes from a study of cytomegalovirus exposure and HLA in healthy donors. Study overall: Genetic ancestry analysis placed about 80% of the 398 donors that were genotyped in the Caucasian-associated cluster.

The PCR made use of 60 Vbeta and 13 Jbeta primers. Only in-frame clones appear in the TCRdb table, and some are missing; sequencing was by immunoSEQ multiplex PCR. This sample yields roughly 110,000 clones, of which over 80% are seen a single time; approximately 2.4% belongs to the top ten. Study results and caveats: Upon later analysis, HLA-associated TCR beta chains proved more clonally expanded than other, equally common chains.

This CDR3 contains 15 residues. V trimming: 1 base; J trimming: 6 bases; junction bases outside the gene matches: 7. The germline V gene encodes CDR1 MNHNS and CDR2 SASEGT. Sample: PBMCs. This chain connects TRBV6-1 to TRBJ2-7, with 9 bases identical to TRBD1. This TCR derives from a man younger than 45 in good health and CMV-seropositive. The chain's CDR3 is CASSEEGTGSLEQYF. The DNA of the CDR3 is TGTGCCAGCAGTGAAGAAGGGACAGGGTCCCTCGAGCAGTACTTC.